The source of this TCR beta chain is a study of T cells after yellow fever vaccination. General observations from the study: The study re-detected most primary-vaccination clones after the booster (around 96% CD4, roughly 88% CD8). In FACS-sorted repertoires, abundant clonotypes from the bulk population could appear as contaminants.

On this clonotype itself: Its target is unknown.

The CDR3 has 17 amino acids. CDR1 is SGHTA, CDR2 FQGNSA, per germline. The trim removed 3 bases at V and 4 bases at J, leaving 10 bases unmatched. TCR cDNA, made by 5'RACE template switching, carried an added universal primer site and UMIs. TCRdb itself ran the 5' RACE reads through MiXCR, one entry per CDR3 protein. The profile shows under 250,000 distinct CDR3 sequences, approximately 3.3% of them singletons. This sequence joins TRBV7-2 and TRBJ2-1; 9 positions agree with TRBD2. The sequenced sample was CD4+ T cells sorted from PBMCs, obtained 10 days after the yellow fever booster vaccination. The sequence derives from a man younger than 35 who received the YFV17D yellow fever vaccine. The CDR3 nucleotides read TGTGCCAGCAGCTTTAACCCTGGCGGGGGGGCGTACAATGAGCAGTTCTTC. Amino acid sequence: CASSFNPGGGAYNEQFF.